A selection of T cell receptor beta chains follows, all from one sample in a study of cytomegalovirus exposure and HLA in healthy donors. The repertoire was sequenced with immunoSEQ multiplex PCR; TCRdb's copy has only in-frame clones and lacks some. Of about 89,000 clones in the sample, around 64% were seen once. What was sequenced was PBMCs. The source is a man aged 30 to 39 in good health and CMV-seronegative. The CDR3 runs from the conserved cysteine through the conserved F or W. A D gene is named only where the DNA matches it firmly. The size field is filled for only some rows; it gives once, few, many or a size class.

J: TRBJ2-5
V: TRBV5-1
size: once
D: TRBD1
DNA: TGCGCCAGCAGCCCTGGGGACCGTCAGGGGGAAGAGACCCAGTACTTC
CDR3: CASSPGDRQGEETQYF

J: TRBJ1-1
V: TRBV5-1
size: few
D: NA
DNA: TGCGCCAGCACCACGGGACTGAGCACTGAAGCTTTCTTT
CDR3: CASTTGLSTEAFF

J: TRBJ2-7
V: TRBV7-9
size: once
D: TRBD1
DNA: TGTGCCAGCAGCCTGCAGGGGGCAGACGAGCAGTACTTC
CDR3: CASSLQGADEQYF

J: TRBJ2-3
V: TRBV18
size: NA
D: NA
DNA: TGTGCCAGCTCACACTCCTCAGGGGTCCCTACTTATACGCAGTATTTT
CDR3: CASSHSSGVPTYTQYF

J: TRBJ1-5
V: TRBV27
size: once
D: TRBD1
DNA: TGTGCCAGCAGTCTGACAGGGGCGGCCAATCAGCCCCAGCATTTT
CDR3: CASSLTGAANQPQHF

J: TRBJ2-2
V: TRBV4-3
size: NA
D: NA
DNA: TGCGCCAGCAGCCAAGGAGTGATAAGTCGCGGGGAGCTGTTTTTC
CDR3: CASSQGVISRGELFF

J: TRBJ2-7
V: TRBV18
size: NA
D: NA
DNA: TGTGCCAGCTCGGACAGAGGTATGGGTTTCTACGAGCAGTACTTC
CDR3: CASSDRGMGFYEQYF

J: TRBJ1-1
V: TRBV5-4
size: NA
D: NA
DNA: TGTGCCAGCAGCTTGGAGACAACTGAAGCTTTCTTT
CDR3: CASSLETTEAFF

J: TRBJ2-7
V: TRBV18
size: NA
D: NA
DNA: TGTGCCAGCTCACCAGGGACATGGGGAAACGAGCAGTACTTC
CDR3: CASSPGTWGNEQYF

J: TRBJ2-5
V: TRBV7-6
size: NA
D: NA
DNA: TGTGCCAGCAGCTTAGCAAGCAGGGGAGGGGAGACCCAGTACTTC
CDR3: CASSLASRGGETQYF

J: TRBJ1-3
V: TRBV6-6
size: NA
D: NA
DNA: TGTGCCAGCAGTTACGGCGGCCTTATAGATTTT
CDR3: CASSYGGLIDF

J: TRBJ2-7
V: TRBV29-1
size: NA
D: NA
DNA: TGCAGCGTTGAGGCCATTGAGGGGGTCTCCTACGAGCAGTACTTC
CDR3: CSVEAIEGVSYEQYF

J: TRBJ2-4
V: TRBV5-1
size: once
D: TRBD1
DNA: TGCGCCAGCAGCTCAAAGGGACAGGAGAACATTCAGTACTTC
CDR3: CASSSKGQENIQYF

J: TRBJ1-2
V: TRBV5-8
size: NA
D: NA
DNA: TGTGCCAGCAGCTTGGCCTTTGACTATGGCTACACCTTC
CDR3: CASSLAFDYGYTF

J: TRBJ2-7
V: TRBV4-1
size: NA
D: TRBD1
DNA: TGCGCCAGCAGCCGAGGGTTAACCGGGACAGGGGCCTACGAGCAGTACTTC
CDR3: CASSRGLTGTGAYEQYF

J: TRBJ2-7
V: TRBV27
size: NA
D: NA
DNA: TGTGCCACCGGGGACATCGGCTACGAGCAGTACTTC
CDR3: CATGDIGYEQYF

J: TRBJ2-1
V: TRBV29-1
size: NA
D: TRBD2
DNA: TGCAGCGTTGTATCCGGGACTAGCGGCGGTAATGAGCAGTTCTTC
CDR3: CSVVSGTSGGNEQFF

J: TRBJ2-7
V: TRBV28
size: NA
D: TRBD1
DNA: TGTGCCAGCAGGGGACAGGGGTCCTACGAGCAGTACTTC
CDR3: CASRGQGSYEQYF

J: TRBJ2-2
V: TRBV9
size: few
D: TRBD1
DNA: TGTGCCAGCAGCGCTTGGACAGGGGGGACCGGGGAGCTGTTTTTT
CDR3: CASSAWTGGTGELFF

J: TRBJ2-5
V: TRBV30
size: once
D: TRBD2
DNA: TGTGCCTGGAGCGGACTAGCGGGGGGGTCAGAGACCCAGTACTTC
CDR3: CAWSGLAGGSETQYF

J: TRBJ2-7
V: TRBV5-6
size: NA
D: TRBD1
DNA: TGTGCCAGCAGCCGCAACCAGGGGGCCGAGCAGTACTTC
CDR3: CASSRNQGAEQYF

J: TRBJ2-7
V: TRBV27
size: NA
D: NA
DNA: TGTGCCAGCAGTTCCGCCGGGAACTCCTACGAGCAGTACTTC
CDR3: CASSSAGNSYEQYF

J: TRBJ1-4
V: TRBV30
size: NA
D: NA
DNA: TGTGCCCTTACACTGGGGGCCCCAAATGAAAAACTGTTTTTT
CDR3: CALTLGAPNEKLFF

J: TRBJ2-7
V: TRBV25-1
size: NA
D: TRBD1
DNA: TGTGCCAGCAGTCATCGGGACAGGGGGTACTTC
CDR3: CASSHRDRGYF

J: TRBJ1-3
V: TRBV4-1
size: few
D: NA
DNA: TGCGCCAGCAGCCTGCAGGGTCATGGGGCCCTCAGCTCTGGAAACACCATATATTTT
CDR3: CASSLQGHGALSSGNTIYF

J: TRBJ2-7
V: TRBV19
size: few
D: NA
DNA: TGTGCCAGTAGTATAGCCCCCTATTACGAGCAGTACTTC
CDR3: CASSIAPYYEQYF

J: TRBJ1-1
V: TRBV9
size: NA
D: NA
DNA: TGTGCCAGCAGCGTAGATTGGGCCGATTTGGAAGCTTTCTTT
CDR3: CASSVDWADLEAFF

J: TRBJ1-1
V: TRBV5-6
size: few
D: NA
DNA: TGTGCCAGCAGCCCAACGGACAGGAACACTGAAGCTTTCTTT
CDR3: CASSPTDRNTEAFF

J: TRBJ2-7
V: TRBV28
size: NA
D: TRBD2
DNA: TGTGCCAGCAGTTTTAGCGGGGGGGACTACGAGCAGTACTTC
CDR3: CASSFSGGDYEQYF

J: TRBJ2-7
V: TRBV5-1
size: NA
D: TRBD2
DNA: TGCGCCAGCAGCCGGAGCGGGGGCGTTTCCTACGAGCAGTACTTC
CDR3: CASSRSGGVSYEQYF

J: TRBJ2-1
V: TRBV30
size: few
D: NA
DNA: TGTGCCTGGAGTCCTATTAACAATGAGCAGTTCTTC
CDR3: CAWSPINNEQFF

J: TRBJ1-2
V: TRBV29-1
size: few
D: TRBD1
DNA: TGCAGCGTTCATACCATGGACAGGGCTTATGGCTACACCTTC
CDR3: CSVHTMDRAYGYTF